Listed below are T cell receptor beta chains from one sample, sequenced in a study of cytomegalovirus exposure and HLA in healthy donors. This table comes from immunoSEQ multiplex PCR, and its TCRdb copy is limited to in-frame clones, with some not included. The sample lists around 120,000 clones; more than 60% were seen once. The sequencing input was PBMCs. The receptors come from a middle-aged woman in good health and CMV-seropositive. The conserved cysteine and the conserved F or W are not part of the CDR3 here. The order of the fields is CDR3 length, V gene, CDR3 protein.

>11|TRBV2
ASSVGTGVGYT
>10|TRBV6-5
ATKDRGNGYT
>11|TRBV2
ASVPRQREGYT
>14|TRBV15
ATSRGGGLAPNEQF
>14|TRBV11-2
ASSRAGTGVSYGYT
>11|TRBV19
ASSAETGYGYT
>13|TRBV5-1
ASSLVLAGQETQY
>13|TRBV6-1
ASIGTGSNNQPQH
>13|TRBV19
ASLGQGVSTGELF
>12|TRBV19
ASSIGGAGYEQY